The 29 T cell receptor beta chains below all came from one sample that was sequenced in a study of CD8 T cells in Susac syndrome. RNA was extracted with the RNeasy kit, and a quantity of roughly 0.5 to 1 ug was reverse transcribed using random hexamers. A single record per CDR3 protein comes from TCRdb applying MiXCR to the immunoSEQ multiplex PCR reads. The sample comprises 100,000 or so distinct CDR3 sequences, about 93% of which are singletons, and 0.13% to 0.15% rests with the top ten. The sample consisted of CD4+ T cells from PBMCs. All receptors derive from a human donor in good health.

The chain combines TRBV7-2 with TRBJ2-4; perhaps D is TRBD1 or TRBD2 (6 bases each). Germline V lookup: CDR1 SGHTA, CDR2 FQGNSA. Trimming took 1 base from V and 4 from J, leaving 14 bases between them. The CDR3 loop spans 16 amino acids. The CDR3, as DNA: TGTGCCAGCAGCTTAGGTCGCACGGGGGCTAAAAACATTCAGTACTTC. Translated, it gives CASSLGRTGAKNIQYF.

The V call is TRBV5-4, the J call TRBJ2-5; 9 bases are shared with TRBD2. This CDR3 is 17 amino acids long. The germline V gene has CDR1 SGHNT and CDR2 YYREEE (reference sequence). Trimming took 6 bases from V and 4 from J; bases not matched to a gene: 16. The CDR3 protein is CASNPLGGRARAETQYF. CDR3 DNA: TGTGCCAGCAACCCCCTGGGCGGGAGGGCCCGAGCAGAGACCCAGTACTTC.

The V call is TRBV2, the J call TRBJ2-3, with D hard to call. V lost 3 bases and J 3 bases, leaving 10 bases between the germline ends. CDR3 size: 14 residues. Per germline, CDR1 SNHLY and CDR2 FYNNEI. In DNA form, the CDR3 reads TGTGCCAGCAGTGATGGGGTCCTAACAGATACGCAGTATTTT. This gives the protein CASSDGVLTDTQYF.

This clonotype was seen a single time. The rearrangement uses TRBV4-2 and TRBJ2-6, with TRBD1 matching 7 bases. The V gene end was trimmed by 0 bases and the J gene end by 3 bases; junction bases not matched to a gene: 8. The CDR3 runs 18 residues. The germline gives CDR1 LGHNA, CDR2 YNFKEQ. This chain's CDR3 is CASSQDLDRVGGANVLTF. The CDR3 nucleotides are TGTGCCAGCAGCCAAGACCTAGACAGGGTCGGTGGGGCCAACGTCCTGACTTTC.

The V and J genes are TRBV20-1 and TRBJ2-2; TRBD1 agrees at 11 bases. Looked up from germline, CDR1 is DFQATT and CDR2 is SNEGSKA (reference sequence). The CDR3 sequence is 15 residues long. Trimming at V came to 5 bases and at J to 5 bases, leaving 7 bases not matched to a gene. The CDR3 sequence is CSAPERDRGTGELFF. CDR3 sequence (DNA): TGCAGTGCTCCAGAGCGGGACAGGGGGACCGGGGAGCTGTTTTTT.

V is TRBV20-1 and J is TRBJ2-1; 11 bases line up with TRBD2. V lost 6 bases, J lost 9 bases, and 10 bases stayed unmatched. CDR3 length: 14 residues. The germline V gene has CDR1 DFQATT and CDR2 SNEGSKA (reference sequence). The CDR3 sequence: CSANTGLAGGEQFF. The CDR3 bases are TGCAGTGCAAACACGGGGCTAGCGGGGGGTGAGCAGTTCTTC.

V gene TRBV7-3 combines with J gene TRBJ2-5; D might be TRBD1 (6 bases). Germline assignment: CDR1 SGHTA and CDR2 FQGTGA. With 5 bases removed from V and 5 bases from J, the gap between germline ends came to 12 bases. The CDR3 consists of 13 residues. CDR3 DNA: TGTGCCAGCAGCCCAGGGGTGGGGGAGACCCAGTACTTC. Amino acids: CASSPGVGETQYF.

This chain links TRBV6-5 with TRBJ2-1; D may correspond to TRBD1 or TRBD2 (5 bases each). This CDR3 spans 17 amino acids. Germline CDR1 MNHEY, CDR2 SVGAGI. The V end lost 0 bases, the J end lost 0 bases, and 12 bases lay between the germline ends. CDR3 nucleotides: TGTGCCAGCAGTTACTCGAGTGGGGGTAGCTCCTACAATGAGCAGTTCTTC. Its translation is CASSYSSGGSSYNEQFF.

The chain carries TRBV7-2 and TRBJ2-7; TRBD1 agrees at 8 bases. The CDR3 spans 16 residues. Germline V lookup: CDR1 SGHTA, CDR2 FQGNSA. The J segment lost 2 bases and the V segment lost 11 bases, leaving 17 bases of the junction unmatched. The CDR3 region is CACNRGFPMLAYEQYF. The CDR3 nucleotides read TGTGCCTGCAACAGGGGGTTCCCAATGTTGGCCTACGAGCAGTACTTC.

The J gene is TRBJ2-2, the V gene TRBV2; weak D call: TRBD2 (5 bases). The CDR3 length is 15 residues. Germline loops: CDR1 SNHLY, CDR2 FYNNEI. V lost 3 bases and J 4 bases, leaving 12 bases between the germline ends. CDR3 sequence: CASSDPGLATGELFF. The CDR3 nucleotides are TGTGCCAGCAGTGACCCGGGCCTAGCCACCGGGGAGCTGTTTTTT. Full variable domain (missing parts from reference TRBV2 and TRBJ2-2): EPEVTQTPSHQVTQMGQEVILRCVPISNHLYFYWYRQILGQKVEFLVSFYNNEISEKSEIFDDQFSVERPDGSNFTLKIRSTKLEDSAMYFCASSDPGLATGELFFGEGSRLTVL.

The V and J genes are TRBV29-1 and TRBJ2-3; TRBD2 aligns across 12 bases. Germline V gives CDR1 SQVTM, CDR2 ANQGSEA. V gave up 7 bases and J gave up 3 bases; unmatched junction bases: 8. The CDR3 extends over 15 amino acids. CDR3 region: CSAPSGRGRTDTQYF. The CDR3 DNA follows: TGCAGCGCCCCTAGCGGGAGGGGCCGGACAGATACGCAGTATTTT.

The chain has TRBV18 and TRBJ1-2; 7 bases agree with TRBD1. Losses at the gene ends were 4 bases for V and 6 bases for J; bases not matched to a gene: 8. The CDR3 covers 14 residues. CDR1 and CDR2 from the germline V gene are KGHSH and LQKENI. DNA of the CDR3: TGTGCCAGCTCACGCATAACAGGGGAGGATGGCTACACCTTC. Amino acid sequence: CASSRITGEDGYTF.

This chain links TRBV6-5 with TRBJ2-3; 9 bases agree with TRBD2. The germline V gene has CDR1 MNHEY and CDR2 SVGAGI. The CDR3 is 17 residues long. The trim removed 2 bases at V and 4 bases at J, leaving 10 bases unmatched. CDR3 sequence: CASSYPSGGRDPDTQYF. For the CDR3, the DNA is TGTGCCAGCAGTTACCCGTCTGGCGGGAGGGACCCAGATACGCAGTATTTT.

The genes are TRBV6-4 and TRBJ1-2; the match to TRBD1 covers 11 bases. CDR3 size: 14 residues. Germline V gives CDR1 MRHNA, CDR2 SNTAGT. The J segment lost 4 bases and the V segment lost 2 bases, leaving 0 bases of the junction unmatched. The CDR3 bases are TGTGCCAGCAGTGACGGGACAGGGGGCTATGGCTACACCTTC. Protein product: CASSDGTGGYGYTF.

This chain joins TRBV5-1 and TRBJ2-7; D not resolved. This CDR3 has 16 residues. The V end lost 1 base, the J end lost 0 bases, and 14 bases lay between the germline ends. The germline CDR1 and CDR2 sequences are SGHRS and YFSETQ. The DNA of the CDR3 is TGCGCCAGCAGCTTGTATCGCCTGGTGGCCTCCTACGAGCAGTACTTC. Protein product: CASSLYRLVASYEQYF.

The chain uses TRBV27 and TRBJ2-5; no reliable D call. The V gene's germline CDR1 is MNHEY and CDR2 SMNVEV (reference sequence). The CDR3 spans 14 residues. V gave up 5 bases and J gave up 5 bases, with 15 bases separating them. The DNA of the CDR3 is TGTGCCAGCAGTCCAATTACGGATGTGGAGACCCAGTACTTC. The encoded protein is CASSPITDVETQYF.

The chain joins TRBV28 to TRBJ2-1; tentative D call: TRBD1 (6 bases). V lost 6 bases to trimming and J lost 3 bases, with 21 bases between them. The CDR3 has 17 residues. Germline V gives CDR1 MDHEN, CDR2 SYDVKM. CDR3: CASRRAVMGAHYNEQFF. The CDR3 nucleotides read TGTGCCAGCAGAAGGGCGGTCATGGGGGCGCACTACAATGAGCAGTTCTTC.

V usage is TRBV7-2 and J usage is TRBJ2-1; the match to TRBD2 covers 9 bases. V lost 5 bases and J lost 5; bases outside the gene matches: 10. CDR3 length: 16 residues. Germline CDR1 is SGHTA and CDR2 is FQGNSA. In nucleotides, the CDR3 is TGTGCCAGCAGCCTCCTAGCGGGAATGGGGGACAATGAGCAGTTCTTC. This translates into CASSLLAGMGDNEQFF.

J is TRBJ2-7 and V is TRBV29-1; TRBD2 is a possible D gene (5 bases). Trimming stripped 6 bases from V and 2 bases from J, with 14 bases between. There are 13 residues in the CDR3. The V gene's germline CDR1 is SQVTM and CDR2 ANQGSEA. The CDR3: CSVGGQSPYEQYF. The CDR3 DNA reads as TGCAGCGTCGGCGGGCAGTCTCCCTACGAGCAGTACTTC.

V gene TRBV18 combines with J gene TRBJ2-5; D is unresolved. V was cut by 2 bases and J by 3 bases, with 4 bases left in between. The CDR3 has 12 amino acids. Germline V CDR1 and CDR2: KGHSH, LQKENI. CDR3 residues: CASSPEKETQYF. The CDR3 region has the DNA TGTGCCAGCTCACCAGAGAAAGAGACCCAGTACTTC.

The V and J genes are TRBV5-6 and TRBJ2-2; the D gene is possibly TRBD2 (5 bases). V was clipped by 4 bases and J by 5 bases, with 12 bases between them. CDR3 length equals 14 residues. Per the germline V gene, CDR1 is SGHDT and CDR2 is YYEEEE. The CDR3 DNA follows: TGTGCCAGCAGCCTGGGAGACCTAACCGGGGAGCTGTTTTTT. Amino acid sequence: CASSLGDLTGELFF.

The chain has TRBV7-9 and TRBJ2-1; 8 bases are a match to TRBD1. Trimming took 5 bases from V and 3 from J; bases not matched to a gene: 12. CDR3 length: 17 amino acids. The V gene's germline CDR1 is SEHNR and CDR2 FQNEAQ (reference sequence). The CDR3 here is CASSRTTGDSYYNEQFF. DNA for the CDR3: TGTGCCAGCAGCCGGACGACAGGGGATTCGTACTACAATGAGCAGTTCTTC.

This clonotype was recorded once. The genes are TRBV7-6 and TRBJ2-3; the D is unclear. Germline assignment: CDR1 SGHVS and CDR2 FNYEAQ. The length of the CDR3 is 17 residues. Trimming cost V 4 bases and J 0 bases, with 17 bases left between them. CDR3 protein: CASSSLGVYGSTDTQYF. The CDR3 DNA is TGTGCCAGCAGCTCTCTGGGCGTCTATGGTAGCACAGATACGCAGTATTTT.

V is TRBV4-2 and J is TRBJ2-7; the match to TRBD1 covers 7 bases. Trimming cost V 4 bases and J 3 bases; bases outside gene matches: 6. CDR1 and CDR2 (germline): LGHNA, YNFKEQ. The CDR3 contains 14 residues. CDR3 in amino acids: CASSLSGGNYEQYF. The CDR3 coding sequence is TGTGCCAGCAGCCTCTCAGGGGGTAACTACGAGCAGTACTTC.

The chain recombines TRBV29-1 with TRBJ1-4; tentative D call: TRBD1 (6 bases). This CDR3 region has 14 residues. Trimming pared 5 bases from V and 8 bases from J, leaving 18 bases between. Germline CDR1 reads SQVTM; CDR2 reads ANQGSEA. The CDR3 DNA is TGCAGCGTTCGGGACACCTTCGGTATGGAAAAACTGTTTTTT. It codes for CSVRDTFGMEKLFF.

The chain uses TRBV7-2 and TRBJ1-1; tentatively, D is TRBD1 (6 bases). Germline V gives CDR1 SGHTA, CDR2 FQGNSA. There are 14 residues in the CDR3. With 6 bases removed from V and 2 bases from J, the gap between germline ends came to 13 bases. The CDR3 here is CASRKGGSNTEAFF. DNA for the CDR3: TGTGCCAGCAGAAAAGGGGGGTCCAACACTGAAGCTTTCTTT. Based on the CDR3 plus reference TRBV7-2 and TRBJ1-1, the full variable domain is GAGVSQSPSNKVTEKGKDVELRCDPISGHTALYWYRQSLGQGLEFLIYFQGNSAPDKSGLPSDRFSAERTGGSVSTLTIQRTQQEDSAVYLCASRKGGSNTEAFFGQGTRLTVV.

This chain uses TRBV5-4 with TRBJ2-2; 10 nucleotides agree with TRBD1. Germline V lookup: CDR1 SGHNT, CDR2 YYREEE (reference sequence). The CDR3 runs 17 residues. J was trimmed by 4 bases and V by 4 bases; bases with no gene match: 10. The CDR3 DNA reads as TGTGCCAGCAGCCGGCGAGACAGGGGGCCGGGCACCGGGGAGCTGTTTTTT. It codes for CASSRRDRGPGTGELFF.

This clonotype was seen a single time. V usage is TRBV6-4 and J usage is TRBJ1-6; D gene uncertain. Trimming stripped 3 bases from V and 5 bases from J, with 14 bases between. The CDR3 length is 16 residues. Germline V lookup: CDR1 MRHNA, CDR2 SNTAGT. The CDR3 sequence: CASSDVGAQNNSPLHF. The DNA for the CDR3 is TGTGCCAGCAGTGATGTAGGAGCCCAAAATAATTCACCCCTCCACTTT.

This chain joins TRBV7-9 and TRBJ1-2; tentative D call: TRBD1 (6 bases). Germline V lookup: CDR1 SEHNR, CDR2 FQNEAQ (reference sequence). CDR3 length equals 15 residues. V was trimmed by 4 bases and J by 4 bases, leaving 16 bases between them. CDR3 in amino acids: CASSSPDRITYGYTF. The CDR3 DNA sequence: TGTGCCAGCAGCTCCCCGGACAGAATAACCTATGGCTACACCTTC.